Described below is a single TCR beta chain sequence and its context. This CDR3 is 15 amino acids long. V was clipped by 3 bases and J by 2 bases, with 12 bases between them. Per the germline V gene, CDR1 is SGHRS and CDR2 is YFSETQ. The assay was immunoSEQ multiplex PCR, and TCRdb's table has in-frame clones only and misses some. The repertoire consists of around 700,000 clones, with 85% to 90% occurring once and the leading ten covering roughly 0.25%. These data belong to a study of blood T cell repertoires in COVID-19. Across the whole study: Sites across the United States, Italy and Spain contributed samples from acute and convalescent COVID-19. T cells, B-cell-depleted T cells, or PBMCs provided the cDNA or gDNA that served as material.

The rearrangement joins TRBV5-1 to TRBJ2-1, with D possibly TRBD2 on 6 matching bases. The origin of this receptor is a woman aged 18-29 years with acute or convalescent COVID-19. Sequenced: peripheral blood. CDR3 sequence: CASSSQGGAYNEQFF. In nucleotides, the CDR3 is TGCGCCAGCAGCTCTCAGGGAGGTGCCTACAATGAGCAGTTCTTC. Drawing the rest from reference TRBV5-1 and TRBJ2-1, the complete variable domain is KAGVTQTPRYLIKTRGQQVTLSCSPISGHRSVSWYQQTPGQGLQFLFEYFSETQRNKGNFPGRFSGRQFSNSRSEMNVSTLELGDSALYLCASSSQGGAYNEQFFGPGTRLTVL.